These 22 T cell receptor beta chains share one sample of origin, sequenced in a study of blood T cell repertoires in COVID-19 (dated by TCRdb to 2019 to 2021). Library construction relied on the immunoSEQ multiplex PCR assay. TCRdb mirrors the immuneACCESS table, restricted to in-frame sequences. Some clones are absent from its copies; in checked studies, under half trace to an unresolved V gene, and the reason for the others is unknown. This sample is represented by 100,000 or so clones; roughly nine tenths of them were singletons. The top ten constitute 0.85% to 1% of the sample. The sample taken for sequencing was peripheral blood. The origin of the receptors is a man aged 60 to 75 with acute or convalescent COVID-19.

The chain links TRBV9 to TRBJ1-2, with D perhaps TRBD1 (6 bases). V lost 2 bases and J 5 bases, leaving 13 bases between the germline ends. This CDR3 has 14 residues. CDR1 and CDR2 (germline): SGDLS, YYNGEE. CDR3: CASSVRPGTYGYTF. The CDR3 DNA reads as TGTGCCAGCAGCGTCCGTCCCGGGACATATGGCTACACCTTC.

The chain is built from TRBV6-5 and TRBJ2-7, with D tentatively TRBD2 (6 bases). CDR3 length: 14 amino acids. V was shortened by 7 bases and J by 6 bases, with 19 bases between the two germline ends. Germline V gene data show CDR1 as MNHEY and CDR2 as SVGAGI. CDR3 loop: CASTDSGLLGEQYF. Here the CDR3 DNA reads TGTGCCAGCACCGACTCGGGACTCCTGGGCGAGCAGTACTTC.

V usage is TRBV13 and J usage is TRBJ2-3, with a tentative D call TRBD1 (5 bases). Looked up from germline, CDR1 is PRHDT and CDR2 is FYEKMQ (reference sequence). The V gene lost 5 bases and the J gene lost 6 bases, with 12 bases spanning the gap. This CDR3 is 13 amino acids long. The DNA for the CDR3 is TGTGCCAGCAGCCCCCGACCAGGGGATACGCAGTATTTT. This translates into CASSPRPGDTQYF.

The chain has TRBV29-1 and TRBJ1-5, with D possibly matching TRBD1 (5 bases). V gave up 6 bases and J gave up 6 bases, with 15 bases separating them. The CDR3 totals 13 residues. CDR1 is SQVTM, CDR2 ANQGSEA, per germline. The CDR3 loop reads CSVGEAGGQPQHF. CDR3 nucleotide sequence: TGCAGCGTCGGTGAAGCGGGGGGTCAGCCCCAGCATTTT. The full variable domain, in which reference TRBV29-1 and TRBJ1-5 provide the parts outside the CDR3, is SAVISQKPSRDICQRGTSLTIQCQVDSQVTMMFWYRQQPGQSLTLIATANQGSEATYESGFVIDKFPISRPNLTFSTLTVSNMSPEDSSIYLCSVGEAGGQPQHFGDGTRLSIL.

V usage is TRBV2 and J usage is TRBJ1-2, with 7 positions matching TRBD1. Germline V gene sequence: CDR1 SNHLY, CDR2 FYNNEI. J lost 7 bases, V lost 6 bases, and 14 bases had no gene match. CDR3 size: 15 residues. The CDR3 protein is CASRELTGKGGGYTF. In DNA, the CDR3 is TGTGCCAGCAGGGAACTGACAGGGAAGGGAGGTGGCTACACCTTC.

This rearrangement joins TRBV5-1 to TRBJ2-1; 10 bases map to TRBD2. The V gene's germline CDR1 is SGHRS and CDR2 YFSETQ. The CDR3 runs 15 residues. V trimming: 0 bases; J trimming: 6 bases; junction bases outside the gene matches: 3. The CDR3 DNA reads as TGCGCCAGCAGCTTGGAGGCTAGCGGGAGCAATGAGCAGTTCTTC. This gives the protein CASSLEASGSNEQFF.

The V call is TRBV6-5, the J call TRBJ1-1; 10 positions match TRBD1. The CDR3 consists of 13 residues. Germline V gene sequence: CDR1 MNHEY, CDR2 SVGAGI. Trimming removed 6 bases from V and 11 bases from J; junction bases left unmatched: 9. This CDR3 reads CASRETGGMRAFF. CDR3 in DNA: TGTGCCAGCAGAGAGACAGGGGGCATGAGGGCTTTCTTT.

The chain is built from TRBV21-1 and TRBJ2-7; no check of the table's D call, TRBD1, against the DNA was made. TRBV21-1 is shown as a pseudogene. The length of the CDR3 is 14 residues. For the CDR3, the DNA is TGTGCCAGCACGGGTGACAGGAGTTCCTACGAGCAGTACGTC. This sequence encodes CASTGDRSSYEQYV.

The CDR3 DNA reads TGTGCCAGCAGCTTGCGGCCCGGCGGTTCCTCTACGAGATTAGAGACCCAGTACTTC. This codes for CASSLRPGGSSTRLETQYF. The chain uses TRBV5-4 and TRBJ2-5; D uncertain. CDR1 is SGHNT and CDR2 is YYREEE in the germline V gene (reference sequence). The V end lost 1 base, the J end lost 4 bases, and 26 bases lay between the germline ends. The CDR3 consists of 19 residues.

This sequence joins TRBV7-3 and TRBJ2-3; 7 bases line up with TRBD1. Germline CDR1 and CDR2: SGHTA and FQGTGA. The CDR3 is 15 residues long. V shed 5 bases, J shed 4 bases, and the junction held 9 bases outside the gene matches. The CDR3 protein is CASSRQGARADTQYF. The CDR3 region has the DNA TGTGCCAGCAGCAGACAGGGTGCGAGGGCAGATACGCAGTATTTT.

The rearrangement uses TRBV5-4 and TRBJ2-1; 8 bases are shared with TRBD2. The CDR3 is 15 residues long. Germline loops: CDR1 SGHNT, CDR2 YYREEE (reference sequence). J lost 5 bases, V lost 1 base, and 5 bases had no gene match. The chain's CDR3 is CASSLWGLGNNEQFF. The CDR3 bases are TGTGCCAGCAGCTTGTGGGGACTAGGTAACAATGAGCAGTTCTTC.

The chain is built from TRBV5-1 and TRBJ1-1; possibly TRBD1 for D (5 bases). The V and J ends lost 5 bases and 3 bases respectively, with 11 bases between them. CDR1 SGHRS and CDR2 YFSETQ come from the germline V gene. The CDR3 totals 13 residues. As DNA, the CDR3 is TGCGCCAGCAGACCCGACAGATACACTGAAGCTTTCTTT. Translation: CASRPDRYTEAFF.

The V gene is TRBV9, the J gene TRBJ2-3; D gene unclear. Germline V lookup: CDR1 SGDLS, CDR2 YYNGEE. Trimming pared 3 bases from V and 2 bases from J, leaving 16 bases between. The length of the CDR3 is 16 residues. This CDR3 reads CASSAGQVGFTDTQYF. The CDR3 nucleotides read TGTGCCAGCAGCGCCGGTCAGGTAGGCTTCACAGATACGCAGTATTTT.

The chain joins TRBV27 to TRBJ2-2; no clear D. The germline V gene has CDR1 MNHEY and CDR2 SMNVEV (reference sequence). With 3 bases removed from V and 0 bases from J, the gap between germline ends came to 5 bases. This CDR3 has 14 residues. CDR3 in DNA: TGTGCCAGCAGTTTTGACACGAACACCGGGGAGCTGTTTTTT. It specifies CASSFDTNTGELFF.

The chain links TRBV12-5 to TRBJ1-1, with D hard to call. Trimming stripped 5 bases from V and 0 bases from J, with 7 bases between. The V gene's germline CDR1 is LGHNT and CDR2 FRNRAP. The CDR3 length is 13 residues. The CDR3 sequence is CASGPNLNTEAFF. CDR3 nucleotide sequence: TGTGCTAGTGGTCCAAATTTGAACACTGAAGCTTTCTTT.

The V gene is TRBV11-2, the J gene TRBJ2-1; 10 bases match TRBD2. The CDR3 totals 16 residues. V was pared by 6 bases and J by 8 bases, with 13 bases of the junction left unmatched. Germline values: CDR1 SGHAT, CDR2 FQNNGV. CDR3 nucleotides: TGTGCCAGCAGTTCAGCCAAAGCGGGAGGGGTCGATGAGCAGTTCTTC. Protein product: CASSSAKAGGVDEQFF.

J is TRBJ1-4 and V is TRBV9; D is possibly TRBD1 (5 bases). CDR1 and CDR2 from the germline V gene are SGDLS and YYNGEE. Trimming took 3 bases from V and 6 from J, leaving 12 bases between them. The CDR3 totals 14 residues. The CDR3 protein is CASSGGGVDEKLFF. In DNA, the CDR3 is TGTGCCAGCAGCGGCGGAGGGGTGGATGAAAAACTGTTTTTT. Variable domain in full (rest from reference TRBV9 and TRBJ1-4): DSGVTQTPKHLITATGQRVTLRCSPRSGDLSVYWYQQSLDQGLQFLIQYYNGEERAKGNILERFSAQQFPDLHSELNLSSLELGDSALYFCASSGGGVDEKLFFGSGTQLSVL.

This chain links TRBV2 with TRBJ1-6, with a possible D match to TRBD1 (5 bases). Trimming shortened V by 2 bases and J by 0 bases, and 14 bases separated the two germline ends. This CDR3 region has 18 residues. Germline V gene lookup returns CDR1 SNHLY and CDR2 FYNNEI. CDR3 coding DNA: TGTGCCAGCAGTGAAAGAGACAGTACGAGCTCCTATAATTCACCCCTCCACTTT. It specifies CASSERDSTSSYNSPLHF.

The chain couples TRBV27 to TRBJ2-5; D not certain. Germline V gene sequence: CDR1 MNHEY, CDR2 SMNVEV (reference sequence). The V end lost 1 base, the J end lost 0 bases, and 12 bases lay between the germline ends. The CDR3 sequence is 16 residues long. The CDR3 coding sequence is TGTGCCAGCAGTTTATTCCCCCCCCTCTACCAAGAGACCCAGTACTTC. It codes for CASSLFPPLYQETQYF.

The chain links TRBV5-8 to TRBJ1-1; 9 positions agree with TRBD1. CDR3 length equals 17 residues. CDR1 is SGHTS and CDR2 is YDEGEE in the germline V gene. Germline trimming cut 2 bases from V and 2 bases from J; bases unmatched to any gene: 10. This chain's CDR3 is CASSFSGTGFFNTEAFF. CDR3 coding DNA: TGTGCCAGCAGCTTCTCCGGGACAGGGTTTTTTAACACTGAAGCTTTCTTT. Based on the CDR3 plus reference TRBV5-8 and TRBJ1-1, the full variable domain is EAGVTQSPTHLIKTRGQQATLRCSPISGHTSVYWYQQALGLGLQFLLWYDEGEERNRGNFPPRFSGRQFPNYSSELNVNALELEDSALYLCASSFSGTGFFNTEAFFGQGTRLTVV.

The J gene is TRBJ2-1, the V gene TRBV9, with TRBD1 matching over 7 bases. Germline V gives CDR1 SGDLS, CDR2 YYNGEE. Trimming removed 0 bases from V and 4 bases from J; junction bases left unmatched: 10. The CDR3 is made up of 17 amino acids. DNA for the CDR3: TGTGCCAGCAGCGTAGGGACAGGCAGGACGAGTTACAATGAGCAGTTCTTC. Translated, it gives CASSVGTGRTSYNEQFF.

The V and J genes are TRBV27 and TRBJ2-3; D might be TRBD1 (5 bases). The length of the CDR3 is 14 residues. Per germline, CDR1 MNHEY and CDR2 SMNVEV (reference sequence). V was trimmed by 4 bases and J by 1 base, leaving 9 bases between them. This CDR3 is CASSWGAGTDTQYF. In DNA, the CDR3 is TGTGCCAGCAGTTGGGGCGCGGGCACAGATACGCAGTATTTT.